This T cell receptor beta chain appears in the sequencing data of a study of blood T cell repertoires in COVID-19 (dated by TCRdb to the early 2020s). For context, the study as a whole: The collaborator samples originated in the United States, Italy and Spain and spanned the acute and convalescent phases of COVID-19. The material from the prospective study consisted of cDNA or gDNA derived from T cells, B-cell-depleted T cells, or PBMCs. The dataset comprised deeply sampled blood TCRbeta repertoires from subjects exposed to, actively infected with, or recovered from COVID-19. The repertoires were made available in a free public database intended to serve as a resource for research on the immune response to SARS-CoV-2. The samples were drawn from the first 160 participants of the ongoing ImmuneRACE study and from 950 to 1,500 subjects provided by 6 global collaborators. Nearly every sample came with metadata listing a de-identified subject ID, COVID-19 status, age in years and sex. HLA class I and class II types, where available, came from metadata supplied by the sample provider rather than from assay-based typing. Overall study results and their limits: How much clinical and demographic metadata was included differed by source and by participant, and the metadata was provided uncurated.

The germline V gene (reference sequence) yields SGHNT for CDR1 and YYREEE for CDR2. Trimming removed 3 bases from V and 2 bases from J; the gene matches leave 3 bases unexplained. Its CDR3 holds 15 amino acids, cysteine through phenylalanine. Here the CDR3 DNA is all that survives: 45 bases in frame from base 1. The immunoSEQ Assay, a bias-controlled multiplex PCR, was used to amplify TCRbeta CDR3 regions from genomic DNA. On the study's bioinformatics: Nucleated cell counts per sample were estimated from amplification of reference gene primers within the assay. Sequence reads were collapsed and filtered to measure the absolute abundance of every unique TCRbeta CDR3 rearrangement. For each sample, productive Simpson clonality was calculated by taking the square root of Simpson's diversity index across productive rearrangements. TCRdb mirrors the immuneACCESS table, restricted to in-frame sequences. Some clones are absent from its copies; in checked studies, under half trace to an unresolved V gene, and the reason for the others is unknown. V, J and clone size are those of that table, while D and trimming were read from the DNA. The sample yields 490,000 or so clones; approximately 86% were counted once. More than 7.5% of the sample is in the top ten clones.

A note on this clone: Its binding antigen is unknown. No base quality information exists; no much larger clone differs at one position.

Enrolling through a virtual design, the prospective study's participants ranged in age from roughly 18 to 89 years and lived across approximately 25 United States geographic areas. To assign participants to cohorts, the prospective study relied on clinical history that participants themselves reported in a screening survey and a study questionnaire. Recovered participants in ImmuneRACE Cohort 3 were defined by two consecutive negative NP/OP PCR tests, clearance by a healthcare professional, or resolution of symptoms. Each participant in the prospective study had whole blood, serum and a nasopharyngeal or oropharyngeal swab collected by mobile phlebotomists. Prospective study participants could optionally give additional blood draws and questionnaires over an approximately two-month period. Before DNA extraction, prospective study blood samples were shipped either frozen or at room temperature.

The receptor was isolated from a woman aged 55-75 years who had recovered from COVID-19. Rearrangement joined TRBV5-4 to TRBJ2-4, with 9 bases in between that match TRBD1. The sequenced sample was PBMCs or T cells enriched from blood (not recorded which). This receptor has the CDR3 CASSWTGDSKNIQYF. The DNA is TGTGCCAGCAGCTGGACAGGGGACTCCAAAAACATTCAGTACTTC.